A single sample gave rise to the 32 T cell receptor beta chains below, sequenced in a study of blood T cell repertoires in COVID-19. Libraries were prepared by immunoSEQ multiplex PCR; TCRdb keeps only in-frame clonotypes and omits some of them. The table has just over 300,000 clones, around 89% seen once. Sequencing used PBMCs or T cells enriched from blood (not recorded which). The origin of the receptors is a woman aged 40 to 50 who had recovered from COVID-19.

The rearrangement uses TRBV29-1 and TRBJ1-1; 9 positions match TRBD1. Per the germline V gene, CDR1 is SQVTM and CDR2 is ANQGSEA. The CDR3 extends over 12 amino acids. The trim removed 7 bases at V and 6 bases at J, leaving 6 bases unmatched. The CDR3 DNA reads TGCAGCGCAGGGACAGGGCAGGCTGAAGCTTTCTTT. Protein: CSAGTGQAEAFF.

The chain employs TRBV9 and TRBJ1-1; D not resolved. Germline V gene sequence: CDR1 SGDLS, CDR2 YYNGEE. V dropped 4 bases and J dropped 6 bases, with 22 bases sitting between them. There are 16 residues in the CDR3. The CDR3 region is CASSPRWIANTAEAFF. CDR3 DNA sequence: TGTGCCAGCAGCCCCCGGTGGATAGCGAACACTGCTGAAGCTTTCTTT. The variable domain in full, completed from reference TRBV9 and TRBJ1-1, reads DSGVTQTPKHLITATGQRVTLRCSPRSGDLSVYWYQQSLDQGLQFLIQYYNGEERAKGNILERFSAQQFPDLHSELNLSSLELGDSALYFCASSPRWIANTAEAFFGQGTRLTVV.

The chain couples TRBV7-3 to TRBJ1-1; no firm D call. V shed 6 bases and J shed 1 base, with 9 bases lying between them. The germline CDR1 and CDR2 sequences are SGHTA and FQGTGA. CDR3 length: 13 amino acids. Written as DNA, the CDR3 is TGTGCCAGCAGTTACGAGAGGAACACTGAAGCTTTCTTT. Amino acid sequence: CASSYERNTEAFF. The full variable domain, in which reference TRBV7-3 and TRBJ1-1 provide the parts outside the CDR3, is GAGVSQTPSNKVTEKGKYVELRCDPISGHTALYWYRQSLGQGPEFLIYFQGTGAADDSGLPNDRFFAVRPEGSVSTLKIQRTERGDSAVYLCASSYERNTEAFFGQGTRLTVV.

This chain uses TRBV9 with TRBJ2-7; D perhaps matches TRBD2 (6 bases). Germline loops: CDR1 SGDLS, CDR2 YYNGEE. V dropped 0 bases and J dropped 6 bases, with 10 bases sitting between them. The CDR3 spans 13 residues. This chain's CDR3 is CASSVAMGGEQYF. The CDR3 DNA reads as TGTGCCAGCAGCGTAGCTATGGGGGGCGAGCAGTACTTC.

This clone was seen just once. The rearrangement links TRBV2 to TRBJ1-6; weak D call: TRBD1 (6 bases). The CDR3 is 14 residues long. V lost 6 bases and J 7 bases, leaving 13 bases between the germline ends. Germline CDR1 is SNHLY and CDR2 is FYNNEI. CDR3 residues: CASRSPGVNSPLHF. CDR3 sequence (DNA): TGTGCCAGCAGGAGCCCAGGGGTGAATTCACCCCTCCACTTT. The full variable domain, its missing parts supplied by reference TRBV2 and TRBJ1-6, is EPEVTQTPSHQVTQMGQEVILRCVPISNHLYFYWYRQILGQKVEFLVSFYNNEISEKSEIFDDQFSVERPDGSNFTLKIRSTKLEDSAMYFCASRSPGVNSPLHFGNGTRLTVT.

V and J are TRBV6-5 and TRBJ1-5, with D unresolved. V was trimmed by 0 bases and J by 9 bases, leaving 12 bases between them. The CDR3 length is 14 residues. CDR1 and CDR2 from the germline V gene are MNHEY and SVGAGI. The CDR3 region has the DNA TGTGCCAGCAGTTACTCGGAGGGTTCGAGGCCCCAGCATTTT. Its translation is CASSYSEGSRPQHF.

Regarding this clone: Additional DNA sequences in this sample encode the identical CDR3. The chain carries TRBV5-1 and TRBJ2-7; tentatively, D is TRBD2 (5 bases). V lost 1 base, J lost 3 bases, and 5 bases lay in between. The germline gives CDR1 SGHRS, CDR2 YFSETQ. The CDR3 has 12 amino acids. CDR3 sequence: CASSLRGYEQYF. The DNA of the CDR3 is TGCGCCAGCAGCTTGCGGGGCTACGAGCAGTACTTC.

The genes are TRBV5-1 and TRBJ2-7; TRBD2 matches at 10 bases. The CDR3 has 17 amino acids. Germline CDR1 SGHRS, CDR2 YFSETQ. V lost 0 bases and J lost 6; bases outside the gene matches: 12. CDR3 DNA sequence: TGCGCCAGCAGCTTGGAAGGCCCTAGCGGGAGTTTGGGCGAGCAGTACTTC. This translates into CASSLEGPSGSLGEQYF.

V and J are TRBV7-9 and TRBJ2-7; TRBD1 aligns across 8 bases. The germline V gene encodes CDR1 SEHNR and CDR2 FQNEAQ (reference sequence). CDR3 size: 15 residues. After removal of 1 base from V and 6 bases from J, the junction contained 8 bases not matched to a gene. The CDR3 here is CASSLGRQGTGEQYF. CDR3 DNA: TGTGCCAGCAGCTTAGGGCGACAGGGGACCGGCGAGCAGTACTTC.

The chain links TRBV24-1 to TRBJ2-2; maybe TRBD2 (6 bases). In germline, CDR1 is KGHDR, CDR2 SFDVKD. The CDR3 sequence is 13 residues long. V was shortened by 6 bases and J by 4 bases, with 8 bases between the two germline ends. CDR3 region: CATSLGGTGELFF. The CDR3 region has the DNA TGTGCCACCAGTCTCGGGGGCACCGGGGAGCTGTTTTTT.

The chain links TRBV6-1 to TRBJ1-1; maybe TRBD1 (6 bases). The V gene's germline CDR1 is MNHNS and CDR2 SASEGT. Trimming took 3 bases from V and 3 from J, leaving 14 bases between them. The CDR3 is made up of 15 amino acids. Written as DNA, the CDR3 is TGTGCCAGCAGTGAGGGTCCACAGGGATACACTGAAGCTTTCTTT. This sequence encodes CASSEGPQGYTEAFF.

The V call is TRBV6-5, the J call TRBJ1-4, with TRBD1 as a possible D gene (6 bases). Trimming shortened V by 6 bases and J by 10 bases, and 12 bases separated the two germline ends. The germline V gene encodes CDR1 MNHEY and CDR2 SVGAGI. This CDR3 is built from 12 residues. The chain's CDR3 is CASRTLTGKLFF. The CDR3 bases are TGTGCCAGCAGAACCTTGACAGGAAAACTGTTTTTT.

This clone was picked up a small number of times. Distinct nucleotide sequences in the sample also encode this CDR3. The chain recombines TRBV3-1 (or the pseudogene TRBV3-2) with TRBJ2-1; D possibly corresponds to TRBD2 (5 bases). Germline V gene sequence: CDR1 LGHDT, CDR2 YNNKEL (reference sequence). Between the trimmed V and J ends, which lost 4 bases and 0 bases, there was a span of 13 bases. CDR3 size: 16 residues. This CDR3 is CASSPRALSSYNEQFF. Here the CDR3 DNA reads TGTGCCAGCAGCCCGAGGGCCCTGAGCTCCTACAATGAGCAGTTCTTC.

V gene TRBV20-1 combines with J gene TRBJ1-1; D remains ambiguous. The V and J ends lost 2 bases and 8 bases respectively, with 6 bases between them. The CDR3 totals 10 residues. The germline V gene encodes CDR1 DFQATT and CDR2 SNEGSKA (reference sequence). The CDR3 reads CSARRREAFF. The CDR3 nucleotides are TGCAGTGCTAGACGGAGGGAAGCTTTCTTT.

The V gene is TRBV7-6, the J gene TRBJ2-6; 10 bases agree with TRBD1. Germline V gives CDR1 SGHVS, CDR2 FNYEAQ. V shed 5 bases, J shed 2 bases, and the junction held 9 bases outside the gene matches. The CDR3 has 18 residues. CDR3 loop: CASSLRQGAMPGANVLTF. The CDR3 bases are TGTGCCAGCAGCCTACGACAGGGGGCCATGCCTGGGGCCAACGTCCTGACTTTC.

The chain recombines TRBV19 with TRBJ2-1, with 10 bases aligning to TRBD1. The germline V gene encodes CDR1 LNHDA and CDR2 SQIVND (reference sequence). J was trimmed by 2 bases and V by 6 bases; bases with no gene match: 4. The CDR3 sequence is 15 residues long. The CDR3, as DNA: TGTGCCAGTAGGGAAGGACAGGGGGCCTACAATGAGCAGTTCTTC. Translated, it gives CASREGQGAYNEQFF. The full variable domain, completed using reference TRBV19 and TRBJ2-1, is DGGITQSPKYLFRKEGQNVTLSCEQNLNHDAMYWYRQDPGQGLRLIYYSQIVNDFQKGDIAEGYSVSREKKESFPLTVTSAQKNPTAFYLCASREGQGAYNEQFFGPGTRLTVL.

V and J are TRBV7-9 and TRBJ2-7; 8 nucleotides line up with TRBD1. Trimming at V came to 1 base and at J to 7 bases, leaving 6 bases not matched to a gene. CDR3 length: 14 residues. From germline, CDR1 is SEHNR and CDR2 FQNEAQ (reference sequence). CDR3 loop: CASSLDGQGWEQYF. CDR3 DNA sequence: TGTGCCAGCAGCTTAGATGGACAGGGCTGGGAGCAGTACTTC.

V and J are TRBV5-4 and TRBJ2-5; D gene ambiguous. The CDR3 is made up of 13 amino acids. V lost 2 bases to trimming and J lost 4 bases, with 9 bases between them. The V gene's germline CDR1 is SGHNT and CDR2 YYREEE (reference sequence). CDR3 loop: CASSLSGGETQYF. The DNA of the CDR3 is TGTGCCAGCAGCTTATCCGGTGGAGAGACCCAGTACTTC.

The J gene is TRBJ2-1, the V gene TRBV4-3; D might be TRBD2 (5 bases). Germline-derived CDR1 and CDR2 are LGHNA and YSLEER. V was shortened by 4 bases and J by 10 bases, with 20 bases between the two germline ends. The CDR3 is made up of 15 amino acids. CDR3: CASSLRAEPILEQFF. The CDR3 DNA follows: TGCGCCAGCAGCCTGCGGGCAGAACCCATTTTGGAGCAGTTCTTC.

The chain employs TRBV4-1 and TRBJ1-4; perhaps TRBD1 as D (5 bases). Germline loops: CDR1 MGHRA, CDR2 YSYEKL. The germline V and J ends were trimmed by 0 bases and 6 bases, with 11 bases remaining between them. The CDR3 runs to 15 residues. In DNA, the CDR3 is TGCGCCAGCAGCCAAGATCAGGGTTTCGATGAAAAACTGTTTTTT. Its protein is CASSQDQGFDEKLFF.

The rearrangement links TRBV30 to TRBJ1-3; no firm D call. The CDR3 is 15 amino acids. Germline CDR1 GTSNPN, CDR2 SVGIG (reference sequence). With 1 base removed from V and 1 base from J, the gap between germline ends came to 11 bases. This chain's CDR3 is CAWSAPTASGNTIYF. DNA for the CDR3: TGTGCCTGGAGTGCGCCTACAGCATCTGGAAACACCATATATTTT.

CDR3 DNA: TGTGCCAGCAGCAAAGCGGGGCAGGCTTGGCACGAGCAGTACTTC. Residues: CASSKAGQAWHEQYF. The chain is built from TRBV21-1 and TRBJ2-7; the table's D gene call, TRBD1, was not cross checked with the DNA. TRBV21-1 is listed as a pseudogene. This CDR3 contains 15 residues.

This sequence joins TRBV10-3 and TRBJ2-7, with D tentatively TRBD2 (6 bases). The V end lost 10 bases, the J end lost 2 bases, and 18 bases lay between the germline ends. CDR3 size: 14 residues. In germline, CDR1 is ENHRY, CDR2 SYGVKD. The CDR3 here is CATAGSSGTYEQYF. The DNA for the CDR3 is TGTGCCACCGCGGGGAGTAGCGGAACCTACGAGCAGTACTTC.

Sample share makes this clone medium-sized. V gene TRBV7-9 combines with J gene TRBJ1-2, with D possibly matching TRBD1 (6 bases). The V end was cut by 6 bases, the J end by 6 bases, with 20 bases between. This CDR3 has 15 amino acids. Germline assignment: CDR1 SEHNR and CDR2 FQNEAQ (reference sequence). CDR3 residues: CASRPLWEGDDGYTF. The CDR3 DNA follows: TGTGCCAGCAGGCCCCTCTGGGAGGGGGATGATGGCTACACCTTC. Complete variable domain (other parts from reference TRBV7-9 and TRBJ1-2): DTGVSQNPRHKITKRGQNVTFRCDPISEHNRLYWYRQTLGQGPEFLTYFQNEAQLEKSRLLSDRFSAERPKGSFSTLEIQRTEQGDSAMYLCASRPLWEGDDGYTFGSGTRLTVV.

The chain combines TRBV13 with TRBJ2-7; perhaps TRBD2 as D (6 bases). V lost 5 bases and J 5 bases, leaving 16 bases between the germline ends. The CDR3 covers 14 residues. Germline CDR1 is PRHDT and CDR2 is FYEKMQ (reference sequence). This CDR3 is CASSDRLVAHEQYF. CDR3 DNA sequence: TGTGCCAGCAGCGACCGACTAGTTGCCCACGAGCAGTACTTC.

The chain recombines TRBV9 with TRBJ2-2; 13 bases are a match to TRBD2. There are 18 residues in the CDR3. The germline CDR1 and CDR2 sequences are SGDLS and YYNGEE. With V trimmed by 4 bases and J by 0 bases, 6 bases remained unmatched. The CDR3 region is CASSSGLAGVANTGELFF. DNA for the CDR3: TGTGCCAGCAGCTCCGGACTAGCGGGGGTGGCGAACACCGGGGAGCTGTTTTTT.

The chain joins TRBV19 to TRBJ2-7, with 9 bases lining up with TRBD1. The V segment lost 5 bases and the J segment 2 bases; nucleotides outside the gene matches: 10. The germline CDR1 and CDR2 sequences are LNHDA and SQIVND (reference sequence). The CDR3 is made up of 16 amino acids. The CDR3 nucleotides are TGTGCCAGTAGTGCACTCCGGGACAGGGCCCCCTACGAGCAGTACTTC. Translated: CASSALRDRAPYEQYF. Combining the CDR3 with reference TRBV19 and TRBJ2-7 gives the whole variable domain DGGITQSPKYLFRKEGQNVTLSCEQNLNHDAMYWYRQDPGQGLRLIYYSQIVNDFQKGDIAEGYSVSREKKESFPLTVTSAQKNPTAFYLCASSALRDRAPYEQYFGPGTRLTVT.

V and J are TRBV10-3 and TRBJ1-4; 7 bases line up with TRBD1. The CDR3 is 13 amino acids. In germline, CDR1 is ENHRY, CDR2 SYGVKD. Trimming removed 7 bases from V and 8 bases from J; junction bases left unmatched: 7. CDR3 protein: CAITPGTDEKLFF. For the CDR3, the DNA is TGTGCCATCACCCCGGGGACAGACGAAAAACTGTTTTTT.

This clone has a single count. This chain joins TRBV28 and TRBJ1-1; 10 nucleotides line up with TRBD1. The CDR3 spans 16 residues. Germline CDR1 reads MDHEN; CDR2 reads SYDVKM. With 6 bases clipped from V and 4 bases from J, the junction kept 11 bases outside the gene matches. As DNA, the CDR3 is TGTGCCAGCAGCTGGGACAGGGGCCCTCCGGGCACTGAAGCTTTCTTT. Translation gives CASSWDRGPPGTEAFF. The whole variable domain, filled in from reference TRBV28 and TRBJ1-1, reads DVKVTQSSRYLVKRTGEKVFLECVQDMDHENMFWYRQDPGLGLRLIYFSYDVKMKEKGDIPEGYSVSREKKERFSLILESASTNQTSMYLCASSWDRGPPGTEAFFGQGTRLTVV.

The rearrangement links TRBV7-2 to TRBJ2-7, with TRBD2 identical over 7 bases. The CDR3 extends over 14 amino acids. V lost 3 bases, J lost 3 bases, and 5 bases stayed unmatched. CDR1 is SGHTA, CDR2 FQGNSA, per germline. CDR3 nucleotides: TGTGCCAGCAGCTTGTCGCGGGAGCGCTACGAGCAGTACTTC. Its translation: CASSLSRERYEQYF.

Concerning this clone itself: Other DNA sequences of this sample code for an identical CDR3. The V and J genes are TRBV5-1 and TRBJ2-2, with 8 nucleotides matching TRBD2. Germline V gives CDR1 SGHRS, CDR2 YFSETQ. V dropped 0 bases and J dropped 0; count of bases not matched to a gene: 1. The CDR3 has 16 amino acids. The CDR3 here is CASSLEGLANTGELFF. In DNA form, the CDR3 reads TGCGCCAGCAGCTTGGAGGGACTAGCGAACACCGGGGAGCTGTTTTTT.

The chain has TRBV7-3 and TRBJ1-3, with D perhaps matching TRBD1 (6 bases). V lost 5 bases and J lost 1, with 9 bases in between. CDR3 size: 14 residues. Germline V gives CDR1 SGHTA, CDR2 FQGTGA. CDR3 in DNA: TGTGCCAGCAGCCCAACAGGGTCTGGAAACACCATATATTTT. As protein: CASSPTGSGNTIYF. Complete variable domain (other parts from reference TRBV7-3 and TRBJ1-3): GAGVSQTPSNKVTEKGKYVELRCDPISGHTALYWYRQSLGQGPEFLIYFQGTGAADDSGLPNDRFFAVRPEGSVSTLKIQRTERGDSAVYLCASSPTGSGNTIYFGEGSWLTVV.